These 26 T cell receptor beta chains came from one sample sequenced in a study of CD8+ T cells in alopecia areata. The treatment was: oral pan-JAK inhibitor, 5-10 mg twice daily. Extraction of RNA preceded its reverse transcription into cDNA, which served as the sequencing template. The repertoire was sequenced with immunoSEQ multiplex PCR; TCRdb's copy has only in-frame clones and lacks some. The table lists 35,000 to 45,000 clones, approximately 92% of them singletons. This sample comprised CD8+ T cells sorted from blood, obtained at week 24, from a patient treated with tofacitinib. The origin of the receptors is a human donor with alopecia areata.

V usage is TRBV4-2 and J usage is TRBJ2-7; 12 nucleotides align to TRBD2. The CDR3 spans 17 residues. Losses at the gene ends were 4 bases for V and 0 bases for J; bases not matched to a gene: 7. Germline-derived CDR1 and CDR2 are LGHNA and YNFKEQ. This CDR3 reads CASSPRTSGISSYEQYF. CDR3 in DNA: TGTGCCAGCAGCCCTCGGACTAGCGGGATTAGCTCCTACGAGCAGTACTTC.

V is TRBV4-1 and J is TRBJ1-2; D is uncertain. The germline CDR1 and CDR2 sequences are MGHRA and YSYEKL. The CDR3 contains 15 residues. V shed 0 bases and J shed 3 bases, with 11 bases lying between them. The CDR3 nucleotides read TGCGCCAGCAGCCAAGATGGATTAGGGTACTATGGCTACACCTTC. Translation gives CASSQDGLGYYGYTF.

The CDR3 DNA is TGTGCCAGCAGTCCGGTGGCTAGCGAGGAGACCCAGTACTTC. It encodes CASSPVASEETQYF. The V and J genes are TRBV6-6 and TRBJ2-5; a possible D gene is TRBD2 (6 bases). This CDR3 is built from 14 residues. Germline V gives CDR1 MNHNY, CDR2 SVGAGI (reference sequence). The germline V and J ends were trimmed by 5 bases and 5 bases, with 15 bases remaining between them.

V gene TRBV30 combines with J gene TRBJ2-1, with D possibly being TRBD1 (5 bases). V was trimmed by 2 bases and J by 6 bases, leaving 11 bases between them. This CDR3 spans 13 amino acids. From germline, CDR1 is GTSNPN and CDR2 SVGIG (reference sequence). CDR3 in DNA: TGTGCCTGGAGTCAGGGCGGCGCCAATGAGCAGTTCTTC. Translated, it gives CAWSQGGANEQFF.

The chain is built from TRBV29-1 and TRBJ2-7; TRBD1 matches 8 bases. Germline trimming cut 5 bases from V and 5 bases from J; bases unmatched to any gene: 14. The CDR3 covers 15 residues. The germline V gene encodes CDR1 SQVTM and CDR2 ANQGSEA. CDR3 amino acids: CSVCTPGQEVHEQYF. The CDR3 DNA follows: TGCAGCGTTTGCACTCCGGGACAGGAGGTCCACGAGCAGTACTTC.

This chain connects TRBV29-1 to TRBJ1-1; TRBD1 aligns across 10 bases. CDR3 size: 13 residues. V dropped 2 bases and J dropped 6; count of bases not matched to a gene: 3. Germline loops: CDR1 SQVTM, CDR2 ANQGSEA. The CDR3, as DNA: TGCAGCGTTGAATCGGGACAGGGGCCTGAAGCTTTCTTT. It translates to CSVESGQGPEAFF. The variable domain in full, with the rest retrieved from reference TRBV29-1 and TRBJ1-1, is SAVISQKPSRDICQRGTSLTIQCQVDSQVTMMFWYRQQPGQSLTLIATANQGSEATYESGFVIDKFPISRPNLTFSTLTVSNMSPEDSSIYLCSVESGQGPEAFFGQGTRLTVV.

This clone was observed a few times. The chain employs TRBV29-1 and TRBJ2-3; 9 bases are shared with TRBD2. CDR1 is SQVTM, CDR2 ANQGSEA, per germline. CDR3 length: 15 residues. Losses at the gene ends were 0 bases for V and 0 bases for J; bases not matched to a gene: 1. This chain's CDR3 is CSVEETSGSTDTQYF. Written as DNA, the CDR3 is TGCAGCGTTGAAGAGACTAGCGGAAGCACAGATACGCAGTATTTT.

The chain combines TRBV6-5 with TRBJ2-2; D is perhaps TRBD1 (5 bases). The CDR3 covers 14 residues. The germline V and J ends were trimmed by 5 bases and 5 bases, with 12 bases remaining between them. Looked up from germline, CDR1 is MNHEY and CDR2 is SVGAGI. CDR3 sequence (DNA): TGTGCCAGCAGTGATGGCAGGGATACCGGGGAGCTGTTTTTT. Translating gives CASSDGRDTGELFF.

The chain recombines TRBV5-4 with TRBJ2-5; perhaps TRBD2 as D (6 bases). Germline V gene data show CDR1 as SGHNT and CDR2 as YYREEE (reference sequence). V was shortened by 4 bases and J by 5 bases, with 15 bases between the two germline ends. There are 14 residues in the CDR3. The CDR3, as DNA: TGTGCCAGCAGCCCGCGCGGGGCCGGGGAGACCCAGTACTTC. Translated: CASSPRGAGETQYF.

CDR3 in amino acids: CASSQDHPIQVAGVADTQYF. In DNA form, the CDR3 reads TGCGCCAGCAGCCAAGATCATCCTATTCAAGTAGCGGGGGTTGCAGATACGCAGTATTTT. The rearrangement joins TRBV4-1 to TRBJ2-3; 9 positions agree with TRBD2. This CDR3 contains 20 residues. After removal of 0 bases from V and 4 bases from J, the junction contained 17 bases not matched to a gene. The germline gives CDR1 MGHRA, CDR2 YSYEKL.

The rearrangement uses TRBV27 and TRBJ1-1; perhaps TRBD1 as D (5 bases). Germline V gives CDR1 MNHEY, CDR2 SMNVEV (reference sequence). The CDR3 is made up of 13 amino acids. Trimming took off 10 bases at V and 3 bases at J, with 15 bases between the two ends. The DNA for the CDR3 is TGTGCCACGGCCCCTGCAGGGTACACTGAAGCTTTCTTT. Protein product: CATAPAGYTEAFF.

The chain is built from TRBV18 and TRBJ2-1; 9 bases agree with TRBD1. The CDR3 totals 15 residues. V lost 5 bases to trimming and J lost 4 bases; unmatched junction nucleotides: 6. CDR1 and CDR2 from the germline V gene are KGHSH and LQKENI. The CDR3 region has the DNA TGTGCCAGCTCATCGGACAGGGGAGCATACAATGAGCAGTTCTTC. Translated, it gives CASSSDRGAYNEQFF.

CDR3 DNA sequence: TGTGCCAGCAGCCCGGGCAGGGCAGAGACCCAGTACTTC. Protein product: CASSPGRAETQYF. The chain recombines TRBV6-5 with TRBJ2-5; maybe TRBD1 (5 bases). Per the germline V gene, CDR1 is MNHEY and CDR2 is SVGAGI. Between the trimmed V and J ends, which lost 6 bases and 4 bases, there was a span of 12 bases. The CDR3 loop spans 13 amino acids.

The V gene is TRBV28, the J gene TRBJ2-1, with no clear D. The V end was cut by 5 bases, the J end by 6 bases, with 17 bases between. CDR1 is MDHEN, CDR2 SYDVKM, per germline. The CDR3 runs to 15 residues. This chain's CDR3 is CASSLSLTGPNEQFF. The CDR3 DNA reads TGTGCCAGCAGTCTATCCTTGACTGGACCCAATGAGCAGTTCTTC.

The V and J genes are TRBV30 and TRBJ2-2; D gene unclear. V lost 5 bases, J lost 3 bases, and 4 bases lay in between. The CDR3 spans 11 residues. The V gene's germline CDR1 is GTSNPN and CDR2 SVGIG (reference sequence). The CDR3 reads CAWGDTGELFF. The CDR3 DNA follows: TGTGCCTGGGGGGACACCGGGGAGCTGTTTTTT.

This rearrangement joins TRBV7-2 to TRBJ2-3; 11 bases align to TRBD2. V lost 5 bases, J lost 2 bases, and 6 bases stayed unmatched. CDR3 length: 16 amino acids. Germline V CDR1 and CDR2: SGHTA, FQGNSA. The CDR3 coding sequence is TGTGCCAGCAGCACCTTAGCGGGGGGGGTCACAGATACGCAGTATTTT. Amino acid sequence: CASSTLAGGVTDTQYF.

The chain is built from TRBV30 and TRBJ2-5; perhaps TRBD1 as D (6 bases). The DNA end lines up better with TRBJ2-7; the J call may be wrong. In germline, CDR1 is GTSNPN, CDR2 SVGIG (reference sequence). The CDR3 totals 14 residues. DNA for the CDR3: TGTGCCTGGAGTCCTGTGGACAGCACCTACGAGCAGTACTTC. Its translation is CAWSPVDSTYEQYF.

The CDR3 sequence is CASRPNKPYREETQYF. The CDR3 bases are TGTGCCAGCAGACCAAACAAGCCATACAGGGAAGAGACCCAGTACTTC. V usage is TRBV6-6 and J usage is TRBJ2-5; D may be TRBD1 (6 bases). The CDR3 loop spans 16 amino acids. Germline V lookup: CDR1 MNHNY, CDR2 SVGAGI (reference sequence). V lost 6 bases and J 3 bases, leaving 20 bases between the germline ends.

J is TRBJ2-7 and V is TRBV7-6; 7 bases agree with TRBD1. V shed 5 bases, J shed 3 bases, and the junction held 7 bases outside the gene matches. From germline, CDR1 is SGHVS and CDR2 FNYEAQ. This CDR3 region has 14 residues. The CDR3 DNA follows: TGTGCCAGCAGCGCCGGAACAGGGGTCTACGAGCAGTACTTC. Amino acids: CASSAGTGVYEQYF. The full variable domain, rest sourced from reference TRBV7-6 and TRBJ2-7, is GAGVSQSPRYKVTKRGQDVALRCDPISGHVSLYWYRQALGQGPEFLTYFNYEAQQDKSGLPNDRFSAERPEGSISTLTIQRTEQRDSAMYRCASSAGTGVYEQYFGPGTRLTVT.

The chain joins TRBV27 to TRBJ2-2; D might be TRBD1 (6 bases). Trimming pared 7 bases from V and 3 bases from J, leaving 9 bases between. Germline CDR1 MNHEY, CDR2 SMNVEV (reference sequence). This CDR3 has 13 amino acids. CDR3 sequence (DNA): TGTGCCAGCACCACAGGGTACACCGGGGAGCTGTTTTTT. Its protein is CASTTGYTGELFF.

This chain links TRBV11-3 with TRBJ2-2; tentatively, D is TRBD2 (5 bases). The V gene's germline CDR1 is SGHNT and CDR2 YENEEA. This CDR3 is 14 amino acids long. Trimming took 5 bases from V and 4 from J, leaving 11 bases between them. Here the CDR3 reads CASSPREGTGELFF. CDR3 coding DNA: TGTGCCAGCAGCCCGCGCGAGGGCACCGGGGAGCTGTTTTTT. The whole variable domain, filled in from reference TRBV11-3 and TRBJ2-2, reads EAGVVQSPRYKIIEKKQPVAFWCNPISGHNTLYWYLQNLGQGPELLIRYENEEAVDDSQLPKDRFSAERLKGVDSTLKIQPAELGDSAVYLCASSPREGTGELFFGEGSRLTVL.

V is TRBV18 and J is TRBJ2-6; D gene unclear. The V end was cut by 3 bases, the J end by 0 bases, with 18 bases between. This CDR3 has 19 residues. Germline loops: CDR1 KGHSH, CDR2 LQKENI. Written as DNA, the CDR3 is TGTGCCAGCTCACCTTGGAAGAGGCCGGAGAACTCTGGGGCCAACGTCCTGACTTTC. Translated, it gives CASSPWKRPENSGANVLTF.

The rearrangement uses TRBV6-4 and TRBJ2-5, with D perhaps TRBD1 (5 bases). The ends were cut back, 0 bases at V and 7 bases at J, with 9 bases in the middle. This CDR3 is 13 amino acids long. The germline V gene encodes CDR1 MRHNA and CDR2 SNTAGT. The CDR3 bases are TGTGCCAGCAGTGACTCCCCAGGGCCGACCCAGTACTTC. The encoded protein is CASSDSPGPTQYF.

Regarding this clone: At the DNA level, this CDR3 is encoded by other sequences in the same sample as well. The chain combines TRBV27 with TRBJ2-7, with D perhaps given as TRBD1 or TRBD2 (6 bases each). This CDR3 contains 15 residues. The V end was cut by 2 bases, the J end by 1 base, with 12 bases between. Germline V gives CDR1 MNHEY, CDR2 SMNVEV (reference sequence). CDR3 DNA: TGTGCCAGCAGTTTAAAGGGGGGTTTTTCCTACGAGCAGTACTTC. Translation: CASSLKGGFSYEQYF.

The V and J genes are TRBV5-6 and TRBJ2-7; D is undetermined. This CDR3 spans 15 amino acids. CDR1 is SGHDT and CDR2 is YYEEEE in the germline V gene. Trimming stripped 0 bases from V and 5 bases from J, with 15 bases between. This CDR3 is CASSLDLLRIDEQYF. The CDR3 bases are TGTGCCAGCAGCTTGGATCTACTAAGGATCGACGAGCAGTACTTC.

V gene TRBV27 combines with J gene TRBJ2-5; D call uncertain. Germline CDR1 MNHEY, CDR2 SMNVEV (reference sequence). The CDR3 runs 14 residues. The ends were cut back, 2 bases at V and 5 bases at J, with 12 bases in the middle. CDR3 in amino acids: CASSLHSFTETQYF. CDR3 sequence (DNA): TGTGCCAGCAGTTTACACTCCTTTACGGAGACCCAGTACTTC.